The text below deals with one T cell receptor (beta chain). The antigen is undetermined. Both iRepertoire HTBI primers and Arm-PCR of CDR3 regions were used to build the TCR beta libraries. TCRdb independently ran MiXCR on the multiplex PCR reads; one entry per CDR3 protein. This sample yields fewer than 650,000 distinct CDR3 sequences, of which less than 20% are seen a single time; about 20% belongs to the top ten. Germline values: CDR1 SGHDT, CDR2 YYEEEE. Trimming took off 1 base at V and 14 bases at J, with 10 bases between the two ends. CDR3 length: 12 amino acids. The sample is drawn from a study of regulatory T cells in long-lasting Graves disease. The time point denotes: newly diagnosed GD, antithyroid drugs for less than 3 months. The TCR library used RNA extracted from PBMCs. Whole-study results and caveats: It was possible that the small sample size reduced accuracy. Preferential use of TRBV28, TRBJ1-2 and TRBJ2-5 was seen in persistent disease.

These same data were also listed under a study on T cells in Graves' hyperthyroidism and ophthalmopathy. That study adds: First-round RT-PCR with HTBI primers amplified the TCR CDR3 region. A model built on 13 V-J features separated ophthalmopathy from stable hyperthyroidism.

The receptor was derived from a woman aged 25 to 39 with Graves disease. The sample in question was peripheral blood mononuclear cells (PBMCs), obtained at new diagnosis, from a patient treated with antithyroid drugs. V gene TRBV5-6 combines with J gene TRBJ1-6; D is unclear. CDR3: CASSLISQTLHF. CDR3 coding DNA: TGTGCCAGCAGCTTGATTTCGCAGACCCTCCACTTT.